A single sample gave rise to the 8 T cell receptor beta chains below, sequenced in a study of cytomegalovirus exposure and HLA in healthy donors. Profiled with immunoSEQ multiplex PCR; TCRdb holds only in-frame clones, not every one. The sample shows tens of thousands of clones, just under 95% of them seen only once. Sequenced material: PBMCs. These receptors came from a young man in good health and CMV-seronegative.

Here the CDR3 DNA reads TGTGCCAGCAGCACAAAACAGGGGATGGACACTGAAGCTTTCTTT. Protein sequence: CASSTKQGMDTEAFF. The chain is built from TRBV5-4 and TRBJ1-1; 7 nucleotides line up with TRBD1. Per the germline V gene, CDR1 is SGHNT and CDR2 is YYREEE (reference sequence). V dropped 4 bases and J dropped 3; count of bases not matched to a gene: 9. This CDR3 region has 15 residues. Full variable domain (rest looked up from reference TRBV5-4 and TRBJ1-1): ETGVTQSPTHLIKTRGQQVTLRCSSQSGHNTVSWYQQALGQGPQFIFQYYREEENGRGNFPPRFSGLQFPNYSSELNVNALELDDSALYLCASSTKQGMDTEAFFGQGTRLTVV.

The chain couples TRBV27 to TRBJ1-3, with 9 bases fitting TRBD1. The CDR3 has 17 amino acids. Germline assignment: CDR1 MNHEY and CDR2 SMNVEV (reference sequence). Germline trimming cut 0 bases from V and 4 bases from J; bases unmatched to any gene: 7. The CDR3 sequence: CASSLSGTGTRGNTIYF. CDR3 bases: TGTGCCAGCAGTTTATCGGGGACAGGGACGAGAGGAAACACCATATATTTT.

The rearrangement joins TRBV19 to TRBJ2-7, with D possibly matching TRBD1 (5 bases). The CDR3 is 12 residues long. The germline V gene encodes CDR1 LNHDA and CDR2 SQIVND (reference sequence). Trimming cost V 6 bases and J 6 bases, with 12 bases left between them. CDR3 sequence (DNA): TGTGCCAGTAGCGTTCAGGGTGGCGAGCAGTACTTC. Its translation: CASSVQGGEQYF.

The J gene is TRBJ2-2, the V gene TRBV29-1; 9 positions match TRBD2. Germline V gives CDR1 SQVTM, CDR2 ANQGSEA. The trim removed 0 bases at V and 2 bases at J, leaving 7 bases unmatched. The CDR3 runs 17 residues. In nucleotides, the CDR3 is TGCAGCGTTGAAGATCGGATTAGCGGGGGTAACACCGGGGAGCTGTTTTTT. This sequence encodes CSVEDRISGGNTGELFF.

The chain recombines TRBV7-9 with TRBJ1-5; no clear D gene. Trimming took 1 base from V and 0 from J, leaving 7 bases between them. Germline CDR1 is SEHNR and CDR2 is FQNEAQ (reference sequence). The length of the CDR3 is 15 residues. CDR3 bases: TGTGCCAGCAGCTTAGACGGGAATAGCAATCAGCCCCAGCATTTT. Amino acids: CASSLDGNSNQPQHF.

The table lists this clone with a count of one. J is TRBJ2-5 and V is TRBV27; 12 bases are a match to TRBD2. Germline CDR1 and CDR2: MNHEY and SMNVEV (reference sequence). CDR3 length: 17 residues. The V gene end was trimmed by 3 bases and the J gene end by 5 bases; junction bases not matched to a gene: 10. In DNA form, the CDR3 reads TGTGCCAGCAGTTTCCTAGCGGGAGGGCCTATAAGGGAGACCCAGTACTTC. Translation gives CASSFLAGGPIRETQYF.

The CDR3 reads CASSGADRGYGYTF. The CDR3 bases are TGCGCCAGCAGCGGGGCGGACAGGGGTTATGGCTACACCTTC. This rearrangement joins TRBV5-1 to TRBJ1-2; TRBD1 aligns across 9 bases. Germline assignment: CDR1 SGHRS and CDR2 YFSETQ. The V gene end was trimmed by 4 bases and the J gene end by 5 bases; junction bases not matched to a gene: 6. The CDR3 has 14 amino acids.

In its sample, this clone was seen once. V gene TRBV9 combines with J gene TRBJ2-2; 8 positions match TRBD2. V shed 1 base, J shed 6 bases, and the junction held 5 bases outside the gene matches. CDR1 SGDLS and CDR2 YYNGEE come from the germline V gene. The CDR3 runs to 15 residues. CDR3 bases: TGTGCCAGCAGCGTATCCGGGAGGGCCGCCGGGGAGCTGTTTTTT. It encodes CASSVSGRAAGELFF.